Listed below are T cell receptor beta chains from one sample, sequenced in a study of control samples from healthy donors and cancer patients. Profiled with immunoSEQ multiplex PCR; TCRdb holds only in-frame clones, not every one. The sample lists fewer than 90,000 clones, more than 75% occurring once. The material sequenced was blood. Receptors originate from a man in his fifties in good health. Each CDR3 is given with its conserved first and last residue. D genes are given only for firm matches. Not all rows give a size; the values are once, few, many and, for expanded clones, a class.

J gene: TRBJ1-2
V gene: TRBV7-9
clone size: NA
D gene: NA
CDR3 protein: CASSFSNYGYTF
CDR3 DNA: TGTGCCAGCAGCTTCTCGAACTATGGCTACACCTTC

J gene: TRBJ2-1
V gene: TRBV28
clone size: few
D gene: NA
CDR3 protein: CASSLTGFSYNEQFF
CDR3 DNA: TGTGCCAGCAGTTTAACGGGGTTTTCCTACAATGAGCAGTTCTTC

J gene: TRBJ2-5
V gene: TRBV27
clone size: few
D gene: NA
CDR3 protein: CASSLWGAGKETQYF
CDR3 DNA: TGTGCCAGCAGTTTATGGGGGGCGGGGAAGGAGACCCAGTACTTC

J gene: TRBJ2-4
V gene: TRBV12-3/TRBV12-4
clone size: NA
D gene: NA
CDR3 protein: CASRAPGTVRQYF
CDR3 DNA: TGTGCCAGCAGGGCGCCTGGGACGGTCCGACAGTACTTC

J gene: TRBJ2-3
V gene: TRBV9
clone size: NA
D gene: TRBD1
CDR3 protein: CASSSGGALTDTQYF
CDR3 DNA: TGTGCCAGCTCCTCAGGGGGCGCGTTGACGGATACGCAGTATTTT

J gene: TRBJ1-1
V gene: TRBV18
clone size: once
D gene: NA
CDR3 protein: CASSPLDRNTEAFF
CDR3 DNA: TGTGCCAGCTCCCCTCTGGACAGGAACACTGAAGCTTTCTTT

J gene: TRBJ2-5
V gene: TRBV6-5
clone size: few
D gene: NA
CDR3 protein: CASTPAYQETQYF
CDR3 DNA: TGTGCCAGCACCCCAGCATACCAAGAGACCCAGTACTTC

J gene: TRBJ2-1
V gene: TRBV12-5
clone size: NA
D gene: NA
CDR3 protein: CASGAPEGNEQFF
CDR3 DNA: TGTGCTAGTGGCGCCCCTGAGGGCAATGAGCAGTTCTTC

J gene: TRBJ1-4
V gene: TRBV5-1
clone size: NA
D gene: TRBD1
CDR3 protein: CASSPPGGNEKLFF
CDR3 DNA: TGCGCCAGCAGTCCCCCAGGGGGCAACGAAAAACTGTTTTTT

J gene: TRBJ2-1
V gene: TRBV5-1
clone size: NA
D gene: TRBD2
CDR3 protein: CASSLVPASGGGEQFF
CDR3 DNA: TGCGCCAGCAGCTTAGTGCCTGCTAGCGGGGGAGGGGAGCAGTTCTTC

J gene: TRBJ1-5
V gene: TRBV3-1/TRBV3-2
clone size: once
D gene: TRBD1
CDR3 protein: CASEHRGQRKSNQPQHF
CDR3 DNA: TGTGCCAGCGAGCACAGGGGGCAAAGGAAGAGCAATCAGCCCCAGCATTTT

J gene: TRBJ2-7
V gene: TRBV7-2
clone size: NA
D gene: TRBD2
CDR3 protein: CASSPGLAETYEQYF
CDR3 DNA: TGTGCCAGCAGCCCAGGACTAGCGGAAACCTACGAGCAGTACTTC

J gene: TRBJ2-3
V gene: TRBV7-3
clone size: NA
D gene: TRBD2
CDR3 protein: CASSFSGGELDTQYF
CDR3 DNA: TGTGCCAGCAGCTTTAGCGGGGGGGAACTAGATACGCAGTATTTT

J gene: TRBJ2-5
V gene: TRBV15
clone size: NA
D gene: NA
CDR3 protein: CATSREIETQYF
CDR3 DNA: TGTGCCACCAGCAGAGAGATAGAGACCCAGTACTTC

J gene: TRBJ2-7
V gene: TRBV11-3
clone size: NA
D gene: TRBD1
CDR3 protein: CASSLAQGAYEQYF
CDR3 DNA: TGTGCCAGCAGCTTAGCTCAGGGGGCCTACGAGCAGTACTTC

J gene: TRBJ2-7
V gene: TRBV28
clone size: few
D gene: TRBD2
CDR3 protein: CASSAGTSLYEQYF
CDR3 DNA: TGTGCCAGCAGTGCCGGGACTAGCCTCTACGAGCAGTACTTC

J gene: TRBJ1-1
V gene: TRBV9
clone size: medium-sized
D gene: NA
CDR3 protein: CASSVEGYATEAFF
CDR3 DNA: TGTGCCAGCAGCGTAGAAGGGTACGCCACTGAAGCTTTCTTT

J gene: TRBJ2-2
V gene: TRBV11-1
clone size: NA
D gene: NA
CDR3 protein: CASSLERAGELFF
CDR3 DNA: TGTGCCAGCAGCCTAGAACGGGCCGGGGAGCTGTTTTTT

J gene: TRBJ1-1
V gene: TRBV19
clone size: NA
D gene: NA
CDR3 protein: CASSISGTMNTEAFF
CDR3 DNA: TGTGCCAGTAGTATTAGCGGCACCATGAACACTGAAGCTTTCTTT

J gene: TRBJ1-1
V gene: TRBV7-9
clone size: NA
D gene: NA
CDR3 protein: CANPQGLTEAFF
CDR3 DNA: TGTGCTAACCCGCAGGGGCTCACTGAAGCTTTCTTT

J gene: TRBJ2-1
V gene: TRBV12-3/TRBV12-4
clone size: NA
D gene: TRBD2
CDR3 protein: CASSLVLAGEQFF
CDR3 DNA: TGTGCCAGCAGTTTGGTTCTAGCGGGTGAGCAGTTCTTC

J gene: TRBJ1-2
V gene: TRBV19
clone size: once
D gene: NA
CDR3 protein: CASRAPLRNYGYTF
CDR3 DNA: TGTGCCAGTAGGGCCCCCCTGAGGAACTATGGCTACACCTTC

J gene: TRBJ2-7
V gene: TRBV6-2/TRBV6-3
clone size: NA
D gene: TRBD1
CDR3 protein: CASSYYQGESYEQYF
CDR3 DNA: TGTGCCAGCAGTTACTACCAGGGGGAGTCCTACGAGCAGTACTTC

J gene: TRBJ1-2
V gene: TRBV4-1
clone size: NA
D gene: TRBD1
CDR3 protein: CASSPGQERPNYGYTF
CDR3 DNA: TGCGCCAGCAGCCCGGGACAGGAGAGACCTAACTATGGCTACACCTTC

J gene: TRBJ2-1
V gene: TRBV7-9
clone size: NA
D gene: NA
CDR3 protein: CASSLTEQFF
CDR3 DNA: TGTGCCAGCAGCTTGACTGAGCAGTTCTTC

J gene: TRBJ2-4
V gene: TRBV23-1
clone size: NA
D gene: TRBD1
CDR3 protein: CASGTGENIQYF
CDR3 DNA: TGCGCCAGCGGAACAGGGGAAAACATTCAGTACTTC

J gene: TRBJ1-2
V gene: TRBV5-1
clone size: NA
D gene: NA
CDR3 protein: CASSLGGGYTF
CDR3 DNA: TGCGCCAGCAGCTTGGGAGGTGGCTACACCTTC

J gene: TRBJ1-3
V gene: TRBV3-1/TRBV3-2
clone size: few
D gene: TRBD1
CDR3 protein: CASSLFTGGAGTIYF
CDR3 DNA: TGTGCCAGCAGCCTCTTTACAGGGGGAGCAGGGACCATATATTTT

J gene: TRBJ1-2
V gene: TRBV5-1
clone size: once
D gene: NA
CDR3 protein: CASSLGPANGYTF
CDR3 DNA: TGCGCCAGCAGTCTTGGCCCCGCGAATGGCTACACCTTC

J gene: TRBJ1-5
V gene: TRBV4-2
clone size: NA
D gene: NA
CDR3 protein: CASSQATGNQPQHF
CDR3 DNA: TGTGCCAGCAGCCAGGCGACAGGCAATCAGCCCCAGCATTTT

J gene: TRBJ1-5
V gene: TRBV6-5
clone size: NA
D gene: TRBD1
CDR3 protein: CASSYSRDRGNQPQHF
CDR3 DNA: TGTGCCAGCAGTTACTCCCGGGACAGGGGGAATCAGCCCCAGCATTTT

J gene: TRBJ2-5
V gene: TRBV6-6
clone size: NA
D gene: TRBD2
CDR3 protein: CASSYWVAGGETQYF
CDR3 DNA: TGTGCCAGCAGTTACTGGGTAGCGGGCGGGGAGACCCAGTACTTC

J gene: TRBJ1-6
V gene: TRBV7-6
clone size: once
D gene: NA
CDR3 protein: CASSLGGAPLHF
CDR3 DNA: TGTGCCAGCAGCCTCGGAGGGGCACCCCTCCACTTT

J gene: TRBJ2-5
V gene: TRBV7-2
clone size: NA
D gene: TRBD2
CDR3 protein: CASCSGLAGVVEETQYF
CDR3 DNA: TGTGCCAGCTGTTCAGGACTAGCGGGAGTAGTGGAAGAGACCCAGTACTTC

J gene: TRBJ1-2
V gene: TRBV19
clone size: NA
D gene: TRBD1
CDR3 protein: CATASGTGNVGYTF
CDR3 DNA: TGTGCCACCGCATCCGGGACAGGGAATGTAGGCTACACCTTC

J gene: TRBJ2-3
V gene: TRBV27
clone size: NA
D gene: NA
CDR3 protein: CASSTTDTQYF
CDR3 DNA: TGTGCCAGCAGTACTACAGATACGCAGTATTTT

J gene: TRBJ2-1
V gene: TRBV3-1/TRBV3-2
clone size: few
D gene: NA
CDR3 protein: CASSQDRADREQFF
CDR3 DNA: TGTGCCAGCAGCCAAGATAGGGCAGACAGGGAGCAGTTCTTC

J gene: TRBJ2-3
V gene: TRBV2
clone size: NA
D gene: NA
CDR3 protein: CASSSQTNTDTQYF
CDR3 DNA: TGTGCCAGCAGTAGCCAAACCAACACAGATACGCAGTATTTT

J gene: TRBJ1-1
V gene: TRBV5-5
clone size: NA
D gene: TRBD1
CDR3 protein: CASSPETGLIVTEAFF
CDR3 DNA: TGTGCCAGCAGCCCGGAGACAGGGTTGATTGTAACTGAAGCTTTCTTT

J gene: TRBJ1-4
V gene: TRBV7-9
clone size: NA
D gene: NA
CDR3 protein: CASSSRLTNEKLFF
CDR3 DNA: TGTGCCAGCAGCTCGAGGTTAACTAATGAAAAACTGTTTTTT

J gene: TRBJ1-1
V gene: TRBV9
clone size: NA
D gene: NA
CDR3 protein: CASSSYGDYREAFF
CDR3 DNA: TGTGCCAGCAGCTCGTACGGGGATTATAGGGAAGCTTTCTTT

J gene: TRBJ2-2
V gene: TRBV6-5
clone size: NA
D gene: NA
CDR3 protein: CASSKEIYTGELFF
CDR3 DNA: TGTGCCAGCAGTAAGGAGATTTATACCGGGGAGCTGTTTTTT

J gene: TRBJ2-1
V gene: TRBV7-2
clone size: NA
D gene: TRBD1
CDR3 protein: CASSSTGASYNEQFF
CDR3 DNA: TGTGCCAGCAGCTCGACAGGGGCCTCTTACAATGAGCAGTTCTTC

J gene: TRBJ1-2
V gene: TRBV9
clone size: NA
D gene: TRBD1
CDR3 protein: CASSEGTGYTAPYGYTF
CDR3 DNA: TGTGCCAGCAGTGAAGGGACAGGCTATACGGCCCCCTATGGCTACACCTTC

J gene: TRBJ1-2
V gene: TRBV30
clone size: few
D gene: NA
CDR3 protein: CAWSGQNYGYTF
CDR3 DNA: TGTGCCTGGAGTGGTCAGAACTATGGCTACACCTTC

J gene: TRBJ2-6
V gene: TRBV7-9
clone size: NA
D gene: NA
CDR3 protein: CASSEGSDGANVLTF
CDR3 DNA: TGTGCCAGCAGCGAGGGGTCGGATGGGGCCAACGTCCTGACTTTC

J gene: TRBJ2-7
V gene: TRBV15
clone size: NA
D gene: NA
CDR3 protein: CATSRGNLDRTLSYEQYF
CDR3 DNA: TGTGCCACCAGCAGAGGCAACCTAGACAGGACCCTCTCCTACGAGCAGTACTTC

J gene: TRBJ2-3
V gene: TRBV11-2
clone size: NA
D gene: TRBD2
CDR3 protein: CASSRGLAGDWRTDTQYF
CDR3 DNA: TGTGCCAGCAGTCGGGGACTAGCGGGAGACTGGCGCACAGATACGCAGTATTTT

J gene: TRBJ2-5
V gene: TRBV19
clone size: NA
D gene: NA
CDR3 protein: CASSGGGEQETQYF
CDR3 DNA: TGTGCCAGTAGCGGAGGGGGGGAACAAGAGACCCAGTACTTC

J gene: TRBJ1-2
V gene: TRBV27
clone size: NA
D gene: NA
CDR3 protein: CASSSPREYGYTF
CDR3 DNA: TGTGCCAGCAGTTCCCCCCGGGAGTATGGCTACACCTTC

J gene: TRBJ1-5
V gene: TRBV10-1
clone size: NA
D gene: NA
CDR3 protein: CATYKGQARQPQHF
CDR3 DNA: TGCGCCACCTATAAGGGGCAGGCCAGGCAGCCCCAGCATTTT

J gene: TRBJ1-2
V gene: TRBV7-8
clone size: NA
D gene: NA
CDR3 protein: CASSRTAQGGYTF
CDR3 DNA: TGTGCCAGCAGCAGGACCGCTCAGGGAGGCTACACCTTC

J gene: TRBJ2-3
V gene: TRBV19
clone size: few
D gene: TRBD2
CDR3 protein: CATRDPSGGGDTQYF
CDR3 DNA: TGTGCCACCCGAGACCCCAGCGGGGGAGGAGATACGCAGTATTTT

J gene: TRBJ1-2
V gene: TRBV27
clone size: NA
D gene: NA
CDR3 protein: CASSLNGDPGGGYTF
CDR3 DNA: TGTGCCAGCAGTTTAAATGGGGACCCCGGAGGAGGCTACACCTTC

J gene: TRBJ1-2
V gene: TRBV30
clone size: NA
D gene: TRBD1
CDR3 protein: CAWHRDRARNYGYTF
CDR3 DNA: TGTGCCTGGCATCGCGACAGGGCCCGAAACTATGGCTACACCTTC

J gene: TRBJ1-1
V gene: TRBV5-4
clone size: NA
D gene: TRBD1
CDR3 protein: CASSMDRGQWGTEAFF
CDR3 DNA: TGTGCCAGCAGTATGGACAGGGGGCAGTGGGGCACTGAAGCTTTCTTT

J gene: TRBJ2-1
V gene: TRBV6-6
clone size: NA
D gene: TRBD2
CDR3 protein: CASSRGVTSGAYNEQFF
CDR3 DNA: TGTGCCAGCAGCCGAGGAGTCACTAGCGGGGCATACAATGAGCAGTTCTTC

J gene: TRBJ2-7
V gene: TRBV4-2
clone size: NA
D gene: TRBD1
CDR3 protein: CASSLVLQGLLGEQYF
CDR3 DNA: TGTGCCAGCAGCCTAGTACTACAGGGGCTCCTTGGCGAGCAGTACTTC

J gene: TRBJ2-2
V gene: TRBV28
clone size: NA
D gene: NA
CDR3 protein: CASSATVTGELFF
CDR3 DNA: TGTGCCAGCAGTGCGACTGTTACCGGGGAGCTGTTTTTT

J gene: TRBJ2-2
V gene: TRBV7-9
clone size: NA
D gene: NA
CDR3 protein: CASSLEGHSNTGELFF
CDR3 DNA: TGTGCCAGCAGCTTAGAGGGACACTCGAACACCGGGGAGCTGTTTTTT